These 28 T cell receptor beta chains share one sample of origin, sequenced in a study of T cells in Graves' hyperthyroidism and ophthalmopathy. RNA transcripts provided the source from which TCR beta CDR3 regions were amplified. An initial round of RT-PCR targeting the TCR CDR3 relied on the HTBI primer set. MiXCR, applied by TCRdb to the multiplex PCR reads, yields one record per CDR3 protein. Among roughly 750,000 distinct CDR3 sequences listed, 15% to 20% were seen once. Source material: blood. The receptors originated from a man between 18 and 29 years old with Graves' hyperthyroidism.

CDR3 region: CSARPQGARSTGELFF. The DNA for the CDR3 is TGCAGTGCTCGGCCTCAGGGGGCGCGCAGCACCGGGGAGCTGTTTTTT. The chain recombines TRBV20-1 with TRBJ2-2; TRBD1 matches at 8 bases. The germline V gene has CDR1 DFQATT and CDR2 SNEGSKA (reference sequence). V was clipped by 5 bases and J by 4 bases; unmatched bases: 12. This CDR3 region has 16 residues.

The chain carries TRBV5-4 and TRBJ2-3, with D possibly matching TRBD1 (5 bases). Trimming left V 4 bases short and J 4 bases short, with 13 bases between. The germline gives CDR1 SGHNT, CDR2 YYREEE (reference sequence). CDR3 length: 14 residues. The CDR3 sequence is CASSPDSWADTQYF. The CDR3 nucleotides are TGTGCCAGCAGCCCTGACAGCTGGGCAGATACGCAGTATTTT.

This clonotype was seen only a few times. V gene TRBV6-1 combines with J gene TRBJ2-7, with D possibly matching TRBD2 (6 bases). Germline lookup yields CDR1 MNHNS and CDR2 SASEGT. This CDR3 comprises 14 residues. Trimming shortened V by 5 bases and J by 6 bases, and 17 bases separated the two germline ends. CDR3 nucleotides: TGTGCCAGCAGTACCGGGACTCGCGGCGGCGAGCAGTACTTC. It specifies CASSTGTRGGEQYF.

This clonotype turned up a few times. This chain uses TRBV29-1 with TRBJ1-5; D not resolved. V gave up 2 bases and J gave up 1 base, with 9 bases separating them. Germline loops: CDR1 SQVTM, CDR2 ANQGSEA. CDR3 length: 14 residues. The CDR3, as DNA: TGCAGCGTTGAAATTGTAGGGAGCAATCAGCCCCAGCATTTT. This gives the protein CSVEIVGSNQPQHF.

The sample holds many counts of this clonotype. This chain joins TRBV7-3 and TRBJ2-7, with D possibly TRBD1 on 5 matching bases. The CDR3 is made up of 14 amino acids. Trimming removed 5 bases at V and 7 bases at J, with 18 bases between. Germline CDR1 and CDR2: SGHTA and FQGTGA. The CDR3 region is CASSPTGPLGEQYF. The CDR3 DNA is TGTGCCAGCAGCCCAACAGGACCTCTCGGGGAGCAGTACTTC.

This clonotype was counted ten times or more. The CDR3 sequence is CAISSGTSGRAYEQYF. The CDR3 region has the DNA TGTGCCATCAGTTCCGGGACTAGCGGGAGGGCCTACGAGCAGTACTTC. The V gene is TRBV10-3, the J gene TRBJ2-7, with 16 nucleotides matching TRBD2. V was pared by 5 bases and J by 2 bases, with 3 bases of the junction left unmatched. Per the germline V gene, CDR1 is ENHRY and CDR2 is SYGVKD. This CDR3 has 16 amino acids.

This clonotype showed up many times. The chain has TRBV2 and TRBJ1-5, with D possibly TRBD1 on 5 matching bases. Germline V lookup: CDR1 SNHLY, CDR2 FYNNEI. Trimming stripped 6 bases from V and 4 bases from J, with 10 bases between. There are 13 residues in the CDR3. For the CDR3, the DNA is TGTGCCAGCAGCCGAAACAGGAATCAGCCCCAGCATTTT. It codes for CASSRNRNQPQHF.

This chain joins TRBV15 and TRBJ1-2, with TRBD1 as a possible D gene (5 bases). This CDR3 comprises 13 residues. The germline gives CDR1 LNHNV, CDR2 YYDKDF (reference sequence). V was cut by 5 bases and J by 8 bases, with 15 bases left in between. The DNA of the CDR3 is TGTGCCACCAGCCGCCCTGACCCAGGGGGCTACACCTTC. It encodes CATSRPDPGGYTF.

The chain combines TRBV29-1 with TRBJ2-1; 9 bases line up with TRBD1. The length of the CDR3 is 15 residues. V trimming: 7 bases; J trimming: 2 bases; junction bases outside the gene matches: 9. CDR1 and CDR2 (germline): SQVTM, ANQGSEA. Here the CDR3 reads CSEKGGQGTYNEQFF. CDR3 DNA sequence: TGCAGCGAGAAAGGGGGACAGGGAACCTACAATGAGCAGTTCTTC.

V is TRBV19 and J is TRBJ2-1, with D hard to call. The CDR3 consists of 15 residues. Germline V gives CDR1 LNHDA, CDR2 SQIVND (reference sequence). Trimming removed 3 bases at V and 7 bases at J, with 16 bases between. The CDR3 bases are TGTGCCAGTAGTATCGCAGGCCTCACCGGTAATGAGCAGTTCTTC. Residues: CASSIAGLTGNEQFF.

V usage is TRBV2 and J usage is TRBJ2-2; 10 positions match TRBD2. The V and J ends lost 5 bases and 6 bases, in that order; junction bases with no gene match: 9. The germline gives CDR1 SNHLY, CDR2 FYNNEI. There are 16 residues in the CDR3. The CDR3 sequence: CASSPSGLAAPGELFF. CDR3 DNA: TGTGCCAGCAGTCCCAGTGGACTAGCGGCCCCCGGGGAGCTGTTTTTT.

A few counts support this clonotype. This chain uses TRBV29-1 with TRBJ1-1; D possibly corresponds to TRBD1 (5 bases). Between the trimmed V and J ends, which lost 4 bases and 1 base, there was a span of 10 bases. The germline V gene encodes CDR1 SQVTM and CDR2 ANQGSEA. CDR3 length: 13 residues. The CDR3: CSVAWGRNTEAFF. In DNA, the CDR3 is TGCAGCGTTGCATGGGGACGGAACACTGAAGCTTTCTTT.

The chain's CDR3 is CSVDRTGLGGYTF. CDR3 DNA sequence: TGCAGCGTCGACCGGACAGGGCTAGGTGGCTACACCTTC. This sequence joins TRBV29-1 and TRBJ1-2; TRBD1 matches at 8 bases. Losses at the gene ends were 6 bases for V and 7 bases for J; bases not matched to a gene: 10. The CDR3 sequence is 13 residues long. The V gene's germline CDR1 is SQVTM and CDR2 ANQGSEA.

This clonotype was observed at least ten times. The V gene is TRBV11-1, the J gene TRBJ2-1; TRBD1 matches 11 bases. The V and J ends lost 7 bases and 8 bases, in that order; junction bases with no gene match: 13. The CDR3 extends over 16 amino acids. From germline, CDR1 is SGHAT and CDR2 FQDESV (reference sequence). This CDR3 reads CASMFSPGQGVDEQFF. The DNA for the CDR3 is TGTGCCAGCATGTTTTCTCCGGGACAGGGGGTAGATGAGCAGTTCTTC. Complete variable domain (other parts from reference TRBV11-1 and TRBJ2-1): EAEVAQSPRYKITEKSQAVAFWCDPISGHATLYWYRQILGQGPELLVQFQDESVVDDSQLPKDRFSAERLKGVDSTLKIQPAELGDSAMYLCASMFSPGQGVDEQFFGPGTRLTVL.

The J gene is TRBJ1-4, the V gene TRBV7-2, with no clear D. Germline CDR1 is SGHTA and CDR2 is FQGNSA. This CDR3 is built from 16 residues. Trimming left V 0 bases short and J 1 base short, with 9 bases between. CDR3 protein: CASSLAGGRTNEKLFF. CDR3 sequence (DNA): TGTGCCAGCAGCTTAGCCGGCGGGAGAACTAATGAAAAACTGTTTTTT.

The chain combines TRBV6-2 or TRBV6-3 with TRBJ2-1, with D tentatively TRBD2 (5 bases). The germline V gene encodes CDR1 MNHEY and CDR2 SVGEGT. Trimming pared 1 base from V and 7 bases from J, leaving 14 bases between. This CDR3 contains 15 residues. CDR3 amino acids: CASSYYSGGVNEQFF. Written as DNA, the CDR3 is TGTGCCAGCAGTTACTACAGCGGAGGAGTAAATGAGCAGTTCTTC.

This clonotype was counted at least ten times. V is TRBV27 and J is TRBJ1-3; 7 bases align to TRBD1. The germline V gene encodes CDR1 MNHEY and CDR2 SMNVEV (reference sequence). CDR3 length equals 16 residues. The trim removed 6 bases at V and 2 bases at J, leaving 10 bases unmatched. CDR3 sequence reads: CASSPRQGFTGNTIYF. The CDR3 DNA is TGTGCCAGCAGCCCACGACAGGGTTTCACTGGAAACACCATATATTTT.

The V gene is TRBV29-1, the J gene TRBJ2-5, with D possibly being TRBD2 (5 bases). Germline-derived CDR1 and CDR2 are SQVTM and ANQGSEA. Trimming took 2 bases from V and 5 from J, leaving 12 bases between them. This CDR3 has 13 amino acids. CDR3 sequence: CSVERGMGETQYF. In nucleotides, the CDR3 is TGCAGCGTTGAACGGGGTATGGGGGAGACCCAGTACTTC.

This clonotype appeared a few times. This chain connects TRBV11-3 to TRBJ2-1, with D maybe TRBD2 (6 bases). V was cut by 0 bases and J by 3 bases, with 9 bases left in between. Looked up from germline, CDR1 is SGHNT and CDR2 is YENEEA. The CDR3 length is 15 residues. The CDR3 sequence: CASSLDGGLYNEQFF. In DNA form, the CDR3 reads TGTGCCAGCAGCTTAGATGGGGGACTCTACAATGAGCAGTTCTTC.

The chain is built from TRBV7-9 and TRBJ2-1, with 8 bases aligning to TRBD1. This CDR3 has 18 amino acids. Germline V gene data show CDR1 as SEHNR and CDR2 as FQNEAQ (reference sequence). Trimming removed 8 bases from V and 1 base from J; junction bases left unmatched: 16. The CDR3 DNA sequence: TGTGCCAGCGGGAAAACCGGGACAGGAGCCTTTTCCTACAATGAGCAGTTCTTC. Its protein product is CASGKTGTGAFSYNEQFF.

The rearrangement uses TRBV5-6 and TRBJ1-1, with TRBD1 matching 8 bases. Germline trimming cut 3 bases from V and 5 bases from J; bases unmatched to any gene: 6. This CDR3 has 14 amino acids. Germline V gives CDR1 SGHDT, CDR2 YYEEEE. This chain's CDR3 is CASSSGTGQTEAFF. The CDR3 DNA reads as TGTGCCAGCAGCTCCGGGACAGGCCAGACTGAAGCTTTCTTT.

The rearrangement links TRBV19 to TRBJ1-5, with TRBD1 matching over 9 bases. The CDR3 consists of 15 residues. V shed 5 bases and J 13 bases; nucleotides not matched to a gene: 15. Germline V gives CDR1 LNHDA, CDR2 SQIVND (reference sequence). CDR3 coding DNA: TGTGCCAGTAGTCCACGCCGGGACAGGGAACCGGTACAGCATTTT. Its protein product is CASSPRRDREPVQHF. The variable domain in full, with the rest retrieved from reference TRBV19 and TRBJ1-5, is DGGITQSPKYLFRKEGQNVTLSCEQNLNHDAMYWYRQDPGQGLRLIYYSQIVNDFQKGDIAEGYSVSREKKESFPLTVTSAQKNPTAFYLCASSPRRDREPVQHFGDGTRLSIL.

This clonotype was detected many times. The chain employs TRBV20-1 and TRBJ2-7; 10 bases are a match to TRBD2. Germline CDR1 DFQATT, CDR2 SNEGSKA (reference sequence). V was clipped by 7 bases and J by 4 bases; unmatched bases: 10. CDR3 length equals 14 residues. The CDR3 DNA is TGCAGTGTTCCGGGACTAGCGAACCAATACGAGCAGTACTTC. Residues: CSVPGLANQYEQYF.

The chain couples TRBV5-1 to TRBJ2-1; D is unclear. This CDR3 contains 14 residues. Germline CDR1 and CDR2: SGHRS and YFSETQ. Trimming took off 2 bases at V and 5 bases at J, with 11 bases between the two ends. The CDR3 loop reads CASSFSVPNNEQFF. The CDR3 DNA follows: TGCGCCAGCAGCTTTTCCGTTCCTAACAATGAGCAGTTCTTC.

A remark on this clonotype: A much larger clone lies a single base off, so this may be a read error. The chain recombines TRBV18 with TRBJ2-1; D might be TRBD2 (5 bases). CDR1 is KGHSH and CDR2 is LQKENI in the germline V gene. This CDR3 is built from 14 residues. Here the CDR3 DNA reads TGTGCCAGCCCACCACAGAGGGCTTCTAATGAGCAGTTCTTC. It encodes CASPPQRASNEQFF.

This clonotype was detected ten times or more. The rearrangement joins TRBV2 to TRBJ2-2, with 9 positions matching TRBD1. The CDR3 consists of 13 residues. Per germline, CDR1 SNHLY and CDR2 FYNNEI. V gave up 7 bases and J gave up 4 bases; unmatched junction bases: 1. CDR3 DNA: TGTGCCAGCACGGACAGGGGCACCGGGGAGCTGTTTTTT. Translation: CASTDRGTGELFF.

In this sample, this clonotype turned up many times. CDR3 DNA: TGTGCCAGCAGTGAATGGGCAGGGACCACTGAAGCTTTCTTT. Translation: CASSEWAGTTEAFF. The rearrangement uses TRBV6-1 and TRBJ1-1; TRBD1 might be the D (5 bases). V was pared by 2 bases and J by 4 bases, with 11 bases between. Germline V gene sequence: CDR1 MNHNS, CDR2 SASEGT. The CDR3 is 14 amino acids.

The chain uses TRBV28 and TRBJ2-4, with 7 bases matching TRBD2. The V segment lost 5 bases and the J segment 2 bases; nucleotides outside the gene matches: 9. CDR1 is MDHEN and CDR2 is SYDVKM in the germline V gene. CDR3 length equals 16 residues. The DNA for the CDR3 is TGTGCCAGCAGTCCCCGGGACTACCAAACCAAAAACATTCAGTACTTC. Translating it yields CASSPRDYQTKNIQYF.